Following are 6 T cell receptor beta chains from one sample sequenced in a study of PD-L1 blockade in urothelial cancer (dated by TCRdb to about 2017). The method was the immunoSEQ multiplex PCR assay. Here the immuneACCESS table is served through TCRdb, limited to in-frame sequences with V and J called. Missing clones are a known gap in these copies; in checked studies unresolved V genes cover under half, and the rest lacks a known reason. The sample table records 98,000 or so clones; roughly 90% of these occur just once. The ten biggest clones cover under 2% of the sample. Sample time point, as interpreted from the label and publication: pretreatment peripheral blood. The specimen was PBMCs, collected around atezolizumab (anti-PD-L1) treatment. Every receptor here comes from a man in his 60s with urothelial cancer.

CDR3 residues: CASSPLRGGGPYRIQYF. CDR3 DNA: TGTGCCAGCAGCCCACTAAGGGGCGGGGGGCCCTACCGAATCCAGTACTTC. The chain combines TRBV11-2 with TRBJ2-5, with TRBD2 matching over 8 bases. V trimming: 5 bases; J trimming: 10 bases; junction bases outside the gene matches: 21. The germline gives CDR1 SGHAT, CDR2 FQNNGV. This CDR3 has 17 residues.

As to this clone: At one of its ends the junction is not consistent with the germline gene, which may arise from a read error. This chain links TRBV7-7 with TRBJ2-1; tentatively, D is TRBD2 (6 bases). This CDR3 has 14 amino acids. CDR1 is SSHAT, CDR2 FNYEAQ, per germline (reference sequence). In DNA form, the CDR3 reads TGTGCTAGCAGCTTAGTCGGGAGCGGCAATGAGCAGTTCTTC. Amino acids: CASSLVGSGNEQFF.

Comment on this clone: Germline and junction disagree at one end, which may indicate a read error. The V gene is TRBV7-7, the J gene TRBJ2-2, with 10 positions matching TRBD2. The CDR3 runs 19 residues. The germline CDR1 and CDR2 sequences are SSHAT and FNYEAQ (reference sequence). As DNA, the CDR3 is TGTGCTAGCAGCCCCCGTTCTAGCGGGAGACTAGTCGCCACCGGGGAGCTGTTTTTT. It is translated as CASSPRSSGRLVATGELFF.

This chain connects TRBV4-3 to TRBJ1-1; a weak D match, TRBD1 (6 bases). The CDR3 contains 17 residues. V shed 0 bases and J shed 1 base, with 15 bases lying between them. Looked up from germline, CDR1 is LGHNA and CDR2 is YSLEER. The CDR3 bases are TGCGCCAGCAGCCAAGATATGGCAGGGGCTACGAACACTGAAGCTTTCTTT. Residues: CASSQDMAGATNTEAFF.

This rearrangement joins TRBV10-3 to TRBJ2-1; no reliable D call. Germline values: CDR1 ENHRY, CDR2 SYGVKD. The CDR3 is 12 residues long. The V gene lost 7 bases and the J gene lost 7 bases, with 11 bases spanning the gap. The CDR3 spells CAINNELNEQFF. In DNA form, the CDR3 reads TGTGCCATCAATAACGAACTGAATGAGCAGTTCTTC.

The gene calls are TRBV19 and TRBJ1-3; TRBD1 is a possible D gene (6 bases). Germline lookup yields CDR1 LNHDA and CDR2 SQIVND (reference sequence). CDR3 length: 17 residues. Trimming cost V 6 bases and J 0 bases, with 18 bases left between them. The CDR3 protein is CASSTTGTPSSGNTIYF. The CDR3 DNA is TGTGCCAGTAGCACTACCGGGACACCGAGCTCTGGAAACACCATATATTTT.